A single sample gave rise to the 11 T cell receptor beta chains below, sequenced in a study of breast tumors, draining lymph nodes, adjacent tissues. TCRdb redid the calling of the multiplex PCR reads with MiXCR, one entry per CDR3 protein. In the table there are tens of thousands of distinct CDR3 sequences, 35% to 40% of which are singletons. The sequenced sample consisted of breast tumor tissue. The source is a female donor with breast cancer. Some clones in this sample may be carry-over from other donors' samples.

This clonotype was counted at least ten times. The gene calls are TRBV11-3 and TRBJ2-2; either TRBD1 or TRBD2 may supply D (5 bases each). The V and J ends lost 6 bases and 7 bases respectively, with 18 bases between them. CDR1 SGHNT and CDR2 YENEEA come from the germline V gene. The CDR3 length is 15 residues. The CDR3 protein is CASSQGGRADGELFF. CDR3 DNA sequence: TGTGCCAGCAGTCAAGGAGGCAGGGCAGACGGGGAGCTGTTTTTT.

This clonotype was recorded at least ten times. The genes are TRBV7-2 and TRBJ2-1; 9 positions agree with TRBD1. V shed 2 bases, J shed 7 bases, and the junction held 6 bases outside the gene matches. The CDR3 length is 15 residues. The V gene's germline CDR1 is SGHTA and CDR2 FQGNSA. CDR3 DNA sequence: TGTGCCAGCAGCTTACAGGGACAGGGTCTTAATGAGCAGTTCTTC. Its protein product is CASSLQGQGLNEQFF.

This clonotype was seen at least ten times. The V gene is TRBV6-1, the J gene TRBJ2-7; D unclear. V was trimmed by 1 base and J by 3 bases, leaving 13 bases between them. CDR3 length: 15 residues. Germline-derived CDR1 and CDR2 are MNHNS and SASEGT. Here the CDR3 DNA reads TGTGCCAGCAGTGAAGTAATGGGGTACTACTACGAGCAGTACTTC. Translated, it gives CASSEVMGYYYEQYF.

Many counts were recorded for this clonotype. This chain joins TRBV11-3 and TRBJ2-7, with D hard to call. V lost 2 bases to trimming and J lost 2 bases, with 7 bases between them. This CDR3 contains 13 residues. Germline loops: CDR1 SGHNT, CDR2 YENEEA. The CDR3 DNA sequence: TGTGCCAGCAGCTTATCAATTACCTACGAGCAGTACTTC. This gives the protein CASSLSITYEQYF.

Notes on this clonotype: This sequence may be a read error, since a much larger clone differs from it by one base. The rearrangement uses TRBV6-5 and TRBJ2-3; perhaps D is TRBD1 or TRBD2 (5 bases each). Germline V gives CDR1 MNHEY, CDR2 SVGAGI. The CDR3 covers 17 residues. CDR3 DNA sequence: TGTGCCAGCAGCCCCGGTAGGTTGAGGGACGGCACAGATACGCGGTATTTT. This gives the protein CASSPGRLRDGTDTRYF.

This clonotype was observed many times. The chain combines TRBV10-2 with TRBJ2-5; D is possibly TRBD2 (6 bases). CDR1 is WSHSY, CDR2 SAAADI, per germline. V was pared by 2 bases and J by 3 bases, with 16 bases between. The CDR3 is made up of 16 amino acids. CDR3 DNA sequence: TGCGCCAGCAGTGAGGCCGATATAGCGGAGAAAGAGACCCAGTACTTC. It is translated as CASSEADIAEKETQYF.

This clonotype was counted many times. The J gene is TRBJ2-1, the V gene TRBV20-1; D gene uncertain. This CDR3 has 12 amino acids. The V end was cut by 6 bases, the J end by 6 bases, with 12 bases between. The V gene's germline CDR1 is DFQATT and CDR2 SNEGSKA (reference sequence). CDR3 sequence: CSAKGLGNEQFF. The CDR3 nucleotides are TGCAGTGCAAAGGGATTAGGCAATGAGCAGTTCTTC.

At least ten counts were recorded for this clonotype. The chain is built from TRBV7-8 and TRBJ2-3, with no clear D. Germline V CDR1 and CDR2: SGHVS, FQNEAQ. The CDR3 consists of 12 residues. The V gene lost 4 bases and the J gene lost 6 bases, with 8 bases spanning the gap. The DNA of the CDR3 is TGTGCCAGCAGCTGGGCGCGGGATACGCAGTATTTT. This codes for CASSWARDTQYF.

In this sample, this clonotype turned up many times. The chain carries TRBV7-2 and TRBJ1-6, with D uncertain. CDR3 length: 14 residues. Germline-derived CDR1 and CDR2 are SGHTA and FQGNSA. V lost 2 bases and J lost 5, with 7 bases in between. The DNA for the CDR3 is TGTGCCAGCAGCTTATTAGGGAATAATTCACCCCTCCACTTT. It codes for CASSLLGNNSPLHF.

This chain's CDR3 is CASPWGGNTIYF. CDR3 bases: TGTGCCAGCCCCTGGGGGGGAAACACCATATATTTT. The genes are TRBV7-9 and TRBJ1-3; possible D gene TRBD1, 5 bases. The CDR3 runs 12 residues. V lost 8 bases and J lost 4, with 9 bases in between. CDR1 and CDR2 (germline): SEHNR, FQNEAQ (reference sequence).

This clonotype has a count of ten or more. The rearrangement links TRBV6-6 to TRBJ1-6; 8 nucleotides match TRBD1. The V gene end was trimmed by 6 bases and the J gene end by 2 bases; junction bases not matched to a gene: 6. The CDR3 has 16 residues. CDR1 MNHNY and CDR2 SVGAGI come from the germline V gene (reference sequence). The CDR3 coding sequence is TGTGCCAGCAGCCAGGACAGGGCCGCCTATAATTCACCCCTCCACTTT. Translating it yields CASSQDRAAYNSPLHF.